Following are 2 T cell receptor beta chains from one sample sequenced in a study of blood T cell repertoires in COVID-19 (dated by TCRdb to 2018 to 2021). Libraries came from the immunoSEQ multiplex PCR assay. What TCRdb holds here is the immuneACCESS table cut down to in-frame rearrangements. Part of the clones is not present; checked against another copy, under half of the missing clones reflect an unresolved V gene, and the others are unexplained. For this sample there are roughly 170,000 clones; more than 80% appear just once. Together, the top ten hold roughly 6.8% of the sample. The sequenced sample consisted of peripheral blood. Source of these receptors: a human donor in a cohort sampled during active COVID-19.

This clone appeared once. The chain employs TRBV2 and TRBJ2-3, with D tentatively TRBD1 (5 bases). This CDR3 is built from 15 residues. The ends were cut back, 2 bases at V and 1 base at J, with 10 bases in the middle. CDR1 is SNHLY, CDR2 FYNNEI, per germline. The CDR3 reads CASSESGLGTDTQYF. The CDR3, as DNA: TGTGCCAGCAGTGAATCAGGGCTGGGCACAGATACGCAGTATTTT.

The CDR3 protein is CASSYPGQERGNEQFF. The DNA of the CDR3 is TGCGCCAGCAGCTACCCTGGACAGGAACGTGGGAATGAGCAGTTCTTC. The chain joins TRBV5-1 to TRBJ2-1; 7 nucleotides match TRBD1. V lost 3 bases, J lost 7 bases, and 13 bases stayed unmatched. Per the germline V gene, CDR1 is SGHRS and CDR2 is YFSETQ. This CDR3 spans 16 amino acids. Filled out from reference TRBV5-1 and TRBJ2-1, the complete variable domain reads KAGVTQTPRYLIKTRGQQVTLSCSPISGHRSVSWYQQTPGQGLQFLFEYFSETQRNKGNFPGRFSGRQFSNSRSEMNVSTLELGDSALYLCASSYPGQERGNEQFFGPGTRLTVL.